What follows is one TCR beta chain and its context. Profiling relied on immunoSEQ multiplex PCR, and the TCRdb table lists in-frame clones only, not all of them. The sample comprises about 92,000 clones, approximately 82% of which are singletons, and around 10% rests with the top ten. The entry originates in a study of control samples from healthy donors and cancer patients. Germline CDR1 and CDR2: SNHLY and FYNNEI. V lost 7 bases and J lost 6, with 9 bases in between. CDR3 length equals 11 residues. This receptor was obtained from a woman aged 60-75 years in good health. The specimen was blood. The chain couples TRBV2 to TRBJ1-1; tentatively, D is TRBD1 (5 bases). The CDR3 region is CASIRVPEAFF. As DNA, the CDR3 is TGTGCCAGCATCAGGGTCCCTGAAGCTTTCTTT.